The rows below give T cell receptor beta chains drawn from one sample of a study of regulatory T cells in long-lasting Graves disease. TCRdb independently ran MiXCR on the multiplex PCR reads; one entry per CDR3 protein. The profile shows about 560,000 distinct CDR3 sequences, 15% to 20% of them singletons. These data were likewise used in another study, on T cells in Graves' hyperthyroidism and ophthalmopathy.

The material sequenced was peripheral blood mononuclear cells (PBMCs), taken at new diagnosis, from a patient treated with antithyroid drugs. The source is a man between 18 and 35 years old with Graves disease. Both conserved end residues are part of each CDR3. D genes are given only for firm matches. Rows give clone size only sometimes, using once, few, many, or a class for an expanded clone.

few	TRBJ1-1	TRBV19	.	TGTGCCAGACCAAAACGTCAGGAGTTGATGAACACTGAAGCTTTCTTT	CARPKRQELMNTEAFF
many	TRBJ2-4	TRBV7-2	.	TGTGCCAGCAGCTCTACACGGGAAGGTAACATTCAGTACTTC	CASSSTREGNIQYF
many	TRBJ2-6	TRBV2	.	TGTGCCAGCAGTGTATCCGTAGGAGGGGCTGGGGCCAACGTCCTGACTTTC	CASSVSVGGAGANVLTF
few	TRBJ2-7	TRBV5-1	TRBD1	TGTGCCAGCAGCTTGCGACAGGGGGGGCAGTACTTC	CASSLRQGGQYF
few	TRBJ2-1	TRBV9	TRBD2	TGTGCCAGCAGCCCACGAGGACTAGCGGAGACCCACAATGAGCAGTTCTTC	CASSPRGLAETHNEQFF
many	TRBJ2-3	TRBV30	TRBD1	TGTGCCTGGAGTCTGGGACAGGGTGTCCCAGATACGCAGTATTTT	CAWSLGQGVPDTQYF
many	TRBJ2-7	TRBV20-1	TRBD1	TGCAGTGCTAGTAGCGGGACAGGGGATTCAAAGCAGTACTTC	CSASSGTGDSKQYF
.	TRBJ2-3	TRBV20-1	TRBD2	TGCAGTGCCACTAGCGGGAGGCTAAGCACAGATACGCAGTATTTT	CSATSGRLSTDTQYF
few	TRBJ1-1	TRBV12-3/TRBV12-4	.	TGTGCCAGCAGCTCCCAGCCCTCTGATGACACTGAAGCTTTCTTT	CASSSQPSDDTEAFF
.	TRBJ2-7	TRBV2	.	TGTGCCAGCAGTGCCGAGAGGGGTAGGGGCCACGAGCAGTACTTC	CASSAERGRGHEQYF
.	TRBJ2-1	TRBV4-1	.	TGCGCCAGCAGCGAACAAGCCTACAATGAGCAGTTCTTC	CASSEQAYNEQFF
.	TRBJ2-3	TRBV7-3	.	TGTGCCAGCAGCTTAAGCCCAGCGGTCACAGATACGCAGTATTTT	CASSLSPAVTDTQYF
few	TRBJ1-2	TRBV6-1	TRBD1	TGTGCCAGCAGTCCCCGGGACAGGGGGACTAATAGGGATGGCTACACCTTC	CASSPRDRGTNRDGYTF
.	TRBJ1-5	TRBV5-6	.	TGTGCCAGCAGCTTCTCTCGAATCCATCAGCCCCAGCATTTT	CASSFSRIHQPQHF
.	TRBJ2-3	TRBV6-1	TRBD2	TGTGCCAGCAATGGGGGGGCTAGCGGGAGTTGGGAAGATACGCAGTATTTT	CASNGGASGSWEDTQYF
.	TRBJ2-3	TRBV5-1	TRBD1	TGTGCCAGCAGCTGGGAACAGGGGGCAAATACGCAGTATTTT	CASSWEQGANTQYF
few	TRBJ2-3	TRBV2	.	TGTGCCAGCAGTGAAATGGGGGGGCTATCGACAGATACGCAGTATTTT	CASSEMGGLSTDTQYF
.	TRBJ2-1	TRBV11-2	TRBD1	TGTGCCAGCAGACTCGGAAGGGGACAGGGCCGGCATGAGCAGTTCTTC	CASRLGRGQGRHEQFF
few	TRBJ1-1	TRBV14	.	TGTGCCAGCAGCCAGGACGAGCTACGCCCACGGGGGTATCTGAACACTGAAGCTTTCTTT	CASSQDELRPRGYLNTEAFF
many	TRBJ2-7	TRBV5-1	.	TGCGCCAGCAGCTTGGGAAGCGCCTACGAGCAGTACTTC	CASSLGSAYEQYF
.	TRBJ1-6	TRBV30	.	TGTGCCTGGAGTTCAACGAGGGCACCCCTCCACTTT	CAWSSTRAPLHF
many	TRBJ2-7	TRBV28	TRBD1	TGTGCCAGCAGTTCGGGACAGGGTCCCTACGAGCAGTACTTC	CASSSGQGPYEQYF
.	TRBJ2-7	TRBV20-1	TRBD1	TGCAGTGCTAAAGCCGGGACAGGGGGCTTGTACGAGCAGTACTTC	CSAKAGTGGLYEQYF
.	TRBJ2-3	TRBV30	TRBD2	TGTGCCTGGAGTACTAGCGGGAGTAGGGATACGCAGTATTTT	CAWSTSGSRDTQYF
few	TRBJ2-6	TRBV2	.	TGTGCCAGCACTGCCTTGGGGATCTCTGGGGCCAACGTCCTGACTTTC	CASTALGISGANVLTF
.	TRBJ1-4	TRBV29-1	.	TGCAGCGTTTCGACAGACGAAAAACTGTTTTTT	CSVSTDEKLFF
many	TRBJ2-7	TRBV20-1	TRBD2	TGCAGTGCTAGAGGTCTAGCGGGAGAGCAGTACTTC	CSARGLAGEQYF
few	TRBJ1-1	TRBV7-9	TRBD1	TGTGCCAGCAGCCATGGACAGGGAGGATCGAACACTGAAGCTTTCTTT	CASSHGQGGSNTEAFF
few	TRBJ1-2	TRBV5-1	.	TGCGCCAGCGGAACATCCGGGGCTCTCTATGGCTACACCTTC	CASGTSGALYGYTF
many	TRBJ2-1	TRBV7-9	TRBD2	TGTGCCAGCAGCTTAGCGGCGGGAGGGAGCTCCTACAATGAGCAGTTCTTC	CASSLAAGGSSYNEQFF